This TCR beta chain was documented in a study of shared clonotypes between healthy human individuals. Across the whole study: For every donor, three CD4 naive, three CD4 memory, two CD8 naive and one CD8 memory plates were used. Study-wide points: The study found about 5% of naive CD4 clonotypes shared across a few donors. The researchers took only blood, and tissue repertoires probably look different.

Profiled with immunoSEQ multiplex PCR; TCRdb holds only in-frame clones, not every one. Among a few million clones listed, around 90% were seen once. Note on this clone: The antigen is not known.

The receptor was isolated from a man aged 18-30 years in good health. Some clones in this sample may be carry-over from other donors' samples. Sequencing was carried out using naive CD4+ T cells from PBMCs. The subset: CD45RA+ positively selected.

The DNA for the CDR3 is TGTGCCAGCAGTGAATATAAATCCATAACCGGCGATGAGCAGTTCTTC. Its translation: CASSEYKSITGDEQFF. V is TRBV25-1 and J is TRBJ2-1, with unresolved D. Germline values: CDR1 MGHDK, CDR2 SYGVNS. The ends were cut back, 0 bases at V and 8 bases at J, with 17 bases in the middle. The CDR3 is 16 residues long.